The 7 T cell receptor beta chains below were found in one sample sequenced in a study of CD8+ T cells in alopecia areata. RNA extraction and reverse transcription yielded cDNA as sequencing template. The protocol was immunoSEQ multiplex PCR, while the TCRdb copy is restricted to in-frame clones and leaves out a portion. The sample shows around 190,000 clones, roughly 60% of them seen only once. The treatment was: oral pan-JAK inhibitor, 5-10 mg twice daily. Sequencing used CD4+ T cells sorted from blood, obtained at week 24, from a patient treated with tofacitinib. The receptor source for this set is a human donor with alopecia areata.

The CDR3 spells CASSLRGLHTDTQYF. The DNA of the CDR3 is TGTGCCAGCTCGTTGCGTGGTCTCCACACAGATACGCAGTATTTT. The chain employs TRBV6-1 and TRBJ2-3; D gene unclear. V lost 8 bases to trimming and J lost 2 bases, with 17 bases between them. CDR1 is MNHNS and CDR2 is SASEGT in the germline V gene. The CDR3 is 15 amino acids.

The chain combines TRBV29-1 with TRBJ2-7; TRBD1 matches at 7 bases. CDR1 and CDR2 (germline): SQVTM, ANQGSEA. The CDR3 has 13 amino acids. Trimming at V came to 4 bases and at J to 0 bases, leaving 3 bases not matched to a gene. This chain's CDR3 is CSVVRDSSYEQYF. The CDR3 region has the DNA TGCAGCGTTGTAAGGGACAGCTCCTACGAGCAGTACTTC.

V and J are TRBV6-1 and TRBJ2-7; no reliable D call. The CDR3 runs 14 residues. With 6 bases removed from V and 4 bases from J, the gap between germline ends came to 16 bases. Germline loops: CDR1 MNHNS, CDR2 SASEGT. The CDR3: CASSRTDTTYEQYF. Written as DNA, the CDR3 is TGTGCCAGCAGCAGGACGGATACTACTTACGAGCAGTACTTC.

The rearrangement uses TRBV7-2 and TRBJ1-6; 7 bases are a match to TRBD1. Germline lookup yields CDR1 SGHTA and CDR2 FQGNSA. The ends lost 5 bases at V and 6 bases at J; junction bases unmatched: 7. The CDR3 consists of 15 residues. CDR3 coding DNA: TGTGCCAGCAGCCCCAACAGGGGAATTAATTCACCCCTCCACTTT. It specifies CASSPNRGINSPLHF.

V gene TRBV30 combines with J gene TRBJ1-6; weak D call: TRBD1 (5 bases). The CDR3 sequence is 14 residues long. The V gene lost 3 bases and the J gene lost 7 bases, with 13 bases spanning the gap. The germline CDR1 and CDR2 sequences are GTSNPN and SVGIG (reference sequence). The CDR3 here is CAWRPGIWNSPLHF. The CDR3 DNA reads TGTGCCTGGAGGCCAGGGATTTGGAATTCACCCCTCCACTTT.

V gene TRBV9 combines with J gene TRBJ2-7; D possibly corresponds to TRBD1 (6 bases). Trimming removed 2 bases at V and 7 bases at J, with 10 bases between. CDR3 size: 12 residues. Germline assignment: CDR1 SGDLS and CDR2 YYNGEE. The CDR3 spells CASSVYQGEQYF. The CDR3 nucleotides are TGTGCCAGCAGCGTTTACCAGGGGGAGCAGTACTTC.

V and J are TRBV4-1 and TRBJ2-5, with 7 bases identical to TRBD2. The CDR3 runs to 13 residues. The trim removed 4 bases at V and 2 bases at J, leaving 1 base unmatched. CDR1 and CDR2 (germline): MGHRA, YSYEKL. In DNA form, the CDR3 reads TGCGCCAGCAGCCGGACTAGTCAAGAGACCCAGTACTTC. It codes for CASSRTSQETQYF.